A selection of T cell receptor beta chains follows, all from one sample in a study of blood T cells in healthy people across ages. TCRdb reprocessed the 5' RACE reads via MiXCR and lists one record per CDR3 protein. The table has 800,000 to 900,000 distinct CDR3 sequences, under 80% seen once; the top ten hold about a quarter. Sequencing was carried out using blood. These receptors all stem from a man aged 25 to 40 in good health. CDR3s leave out the opening cysteine and the closing phenylalanine or tryptophan. D genes are given only for firm matches.

NA	TRBV7-3	NA	ASSWNRGYEQY
NA	TRBV7-6	TRBJ1-6	ASSLLEAPLH
NA	TRBV20-1	NA	SAEEPGHAYEQY
NA	TRBV5-4	TRBJ2-4	ALGGGQKNIQY
TRBD1	TRBV20-1	TRBJ1-5	SVTTNRGLPWNQPQH
TRBD1	TRBV12-3/TRBV12-4	TRBJ1-5	ASKTGGYQPQH
TRBD2	TRBV20-1	TRBJ2-3	SARFPGLPETSTDTQY
NA	TRBV28	TRBJ1-6	ASSGTLPDSPLH
TRBD2	TRBV5-1	TRBJ2-7	ASSLLRGDSYEQY
NA	TRBV30	TRBJ2-1	AWFVGAPYNEQF
NA	TRBV6-6	TRBJ2-5	ASSTSYGLPPETQY
NA	TRBV6-1	TRBJ1-2	ASSEGAAIYGYT
NA	TRBV5-1	TRBJ2-1	ASSPSGGQGNEQF
NA	TRBV29-1	TRBJ2-7	SVVGGGQSYEQY
TRBD1	TRBV28	TRBJ2-1	ASSSGTGVVEQF
NA	TRBV10-3	TRBJ2-5	AIARRVEETQY
NA	TRBV4-3	TRBJ1-1	ASSSGTVNTEAF
TRBD1	TRBV19	TRBJ1-1	ASEEGAMNTEAF
TRBD1	TRBV7-2	NA	ASSRTGQTQY
NA	TRBV11-1	TRBJ2-5	ASSLLSNQEAQY
NA	TRBV4-3	TRBJ2-7	ASSPAASYEQY
NA	TRBV6-2/TRBV6-3	TRBJ1-2	ASSISRDYGYT
NA	TRBV4-3	TRBJ2-7	ASSQDLIRGDLNYEQY
NA	TRBV6-6	TRBJ1-1	ASSRGGGTF
NA	TRBV12-3/TRBV12-4	NA	ASSTWAQETQY
NA	TRBV12-3/TRBV12-4	TRBJ1-5	ASSLHLYSNQPQH
NA	TRBV10-3	TRBJ1-2	AISGKAGATYGYT
NA	TRBV3-1	TRBJ1-4	ASSQETPTKLF
TRBD1	TRBV9	TRBJ1-4	ASSEGQGVKLF
NA	TRBV7-2	TRBJ1-2	ASSLEFATVYGYT
TRBD2	TRBV4-3	TRBJ2-3	ASSQDAGPAGGSTDTQY
NA	TRBV4-3	TRBJ2-1	ASSPQPPPVVNEQF
TRBD2	TRBV6-2/TRBV6-3	TRBJ2-1	ASRRASGGMYNEQF
NA	TRBV5-1	TRBJ1-5	ASSLDGIGNQPQH
TRBD2	TRBV6-1	TRBJ2-1	ASSQTPGLAGGPSYPEQF
NA	TRBV5-1	TRBJ2-5	ASSLEGSRETQY
NA	TRBV6-1	TRBJ1-1	ASVRGQTGGTEAF
TRBD2	TRBV7-3	TRBJ2-5	ASSQNGGTSRETQY
TRBD1	TRBV12-3/TRBV12-4	TRBJ1-3	ASSRDRHSGNTIY
TRBD2	TRBV12-3/TRBV12-4	TRBJ2-1	ASSPPPAGDYNEQF
NA	TRBV4-2	TRBJ2-5	ASSQDLPTAYQETQY
NA	TRBV18	TRBJ2-2	ASSPSASESGELF
NA	TRBV13	TRBJ1-1	ASSSERGGRMNTEAF
NA	TRBV3-1	TRBJ1-2	ASSHEPGRPGYGYT
TRBD2	TRBV7-9	TRBJ2-3	ASGGGAADTQY
TRBD1	TRBV12-3/TRBV12-4	TRBJ2-5	ASSLGGTGGETQY
NA	TRBV18	TRBJ2-7	ASSPPTRNVYEQY
TRBD1	TRBV13	TRBJ2-1	ASSPAGTVYNEQF
TRBD2	TRBV10-3	TRBJ2-4	AISALDGREQY
NA	TRBV2	TRBJ2-1	ASSERMYNEQF
TRBD1	TRBV9	TRBJ2-7	ASSPGSYGQGYEQY